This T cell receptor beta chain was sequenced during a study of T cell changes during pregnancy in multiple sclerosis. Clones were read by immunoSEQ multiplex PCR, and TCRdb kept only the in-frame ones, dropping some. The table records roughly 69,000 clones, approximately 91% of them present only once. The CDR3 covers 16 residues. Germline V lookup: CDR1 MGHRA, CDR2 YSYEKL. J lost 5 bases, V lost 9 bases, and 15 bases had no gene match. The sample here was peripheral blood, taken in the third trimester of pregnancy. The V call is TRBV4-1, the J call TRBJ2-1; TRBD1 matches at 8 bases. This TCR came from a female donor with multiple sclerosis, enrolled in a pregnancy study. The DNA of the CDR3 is TGCGCCAGTGTACCAATCGGACAGGGCAAAGACAATGAGCAGTTCTTC. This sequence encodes CASVPIGQGKDNEQFF.